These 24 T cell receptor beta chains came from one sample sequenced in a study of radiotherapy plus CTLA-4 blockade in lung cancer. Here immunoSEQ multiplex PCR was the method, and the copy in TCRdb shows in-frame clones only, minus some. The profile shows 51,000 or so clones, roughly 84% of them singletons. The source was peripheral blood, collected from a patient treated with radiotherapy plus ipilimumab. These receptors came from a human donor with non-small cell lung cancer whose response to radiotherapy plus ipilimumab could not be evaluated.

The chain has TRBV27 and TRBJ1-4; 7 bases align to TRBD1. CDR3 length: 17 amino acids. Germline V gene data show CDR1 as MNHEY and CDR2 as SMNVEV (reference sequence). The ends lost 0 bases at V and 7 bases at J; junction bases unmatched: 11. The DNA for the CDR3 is TGTGCCAGCAGTTTATCGGGACAGCATTTTCCCCTTGAAAAACTGTTTTTT. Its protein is CASSLSGQHFPLEKLFF.

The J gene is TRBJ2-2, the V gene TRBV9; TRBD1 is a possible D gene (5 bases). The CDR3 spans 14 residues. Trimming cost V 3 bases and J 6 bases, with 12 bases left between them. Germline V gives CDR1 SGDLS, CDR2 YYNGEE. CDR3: CASSATGGAGELFF. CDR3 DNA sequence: TGTGCCAGCAGCGCAACAGGTGGGGCCGGGGAGCTGTTTTTT.

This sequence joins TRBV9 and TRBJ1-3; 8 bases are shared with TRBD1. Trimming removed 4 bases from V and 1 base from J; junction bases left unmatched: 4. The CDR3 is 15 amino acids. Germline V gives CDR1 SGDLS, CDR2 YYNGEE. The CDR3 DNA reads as TGTGCCAGCAGCCCCAGGGGGCGTTCTGGAAACACCATATATTTT. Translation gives CASSPRGRSGNTIYF.

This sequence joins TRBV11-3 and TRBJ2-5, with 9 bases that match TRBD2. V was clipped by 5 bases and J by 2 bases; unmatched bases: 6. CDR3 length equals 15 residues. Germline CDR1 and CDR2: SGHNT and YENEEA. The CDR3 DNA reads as TGTGCCAGCAGCGGGAGCGGGGGGACGCAAGAGACCCAGTACTTC. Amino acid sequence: CASSGSGGTQETQYF.

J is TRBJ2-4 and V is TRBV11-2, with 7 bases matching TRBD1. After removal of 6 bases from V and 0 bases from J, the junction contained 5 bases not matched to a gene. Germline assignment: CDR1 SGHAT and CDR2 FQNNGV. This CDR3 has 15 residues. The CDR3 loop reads CASSPGGIAKNIQYF. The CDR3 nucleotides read TGTGCCAGCAGTCCAGGGGGAATAGCCAAAAACATTCAGTACTTC.

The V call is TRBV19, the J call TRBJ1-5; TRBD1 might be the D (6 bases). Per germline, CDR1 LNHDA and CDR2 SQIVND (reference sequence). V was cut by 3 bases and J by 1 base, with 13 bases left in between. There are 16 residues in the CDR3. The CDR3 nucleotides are TGTGCCAGTAGTATGGGGGCGGGGGGAAGCAATCAGCCCCAGCATTTT. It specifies CASSMGAGGSNQPQHF.

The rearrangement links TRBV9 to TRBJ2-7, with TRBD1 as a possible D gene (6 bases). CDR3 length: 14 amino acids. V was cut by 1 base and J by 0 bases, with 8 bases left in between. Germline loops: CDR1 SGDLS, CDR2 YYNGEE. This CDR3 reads CASSVQGNSYEQYF. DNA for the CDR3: TGTGCCAGCAGCGTACAGGGGAACTCCTACGAGCAGTACTTC.

The CDR3 spells CASGGVGQPDYEQYF. CDR3 nucleotide sequence: TGTGCCAGTGGAGGAGTGGGACAGCCCGACTACGAGCAGTACTTC. This chain joins TRBV19 and TRBJ2-7; 7 nucleotides line up with TRBD1. Trimming at V came to 8 bases and at J to 3 bases, leaving 13 bases not matched to a gene. Germline CDR1 LNHDA, CDR2 SQIVND (reference sequence). The CDR3 has 15 residues.

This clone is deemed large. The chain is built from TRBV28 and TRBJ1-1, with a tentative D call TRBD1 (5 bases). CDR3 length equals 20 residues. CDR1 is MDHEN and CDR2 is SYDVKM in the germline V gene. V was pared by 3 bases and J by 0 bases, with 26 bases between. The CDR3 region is CASSFDTTVGRAHMNTEAFF. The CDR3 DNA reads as TGTGCCAGCAGTTTCGACACGACCGTCGGCAGGGCCCACATGAACACTGAAGCTTTCTTT. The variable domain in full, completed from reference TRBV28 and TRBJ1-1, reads DVKVTQSSRYLVKRTGEKVFLECVQDMDHENMFWYRQDPGLGLRLIYFSYDVKMKEKGDIPEGYSVSREKKERFSLILESASTNQTSMYLCASSFDTTVGRAHMNTEAFFGQGTRLTVV.

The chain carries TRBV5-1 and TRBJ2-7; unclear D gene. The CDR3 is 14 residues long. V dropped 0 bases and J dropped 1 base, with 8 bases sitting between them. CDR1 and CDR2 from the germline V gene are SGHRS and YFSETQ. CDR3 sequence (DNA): TGCGCCAGCAGCTTGGGCCTAGATTCCTACGAGCAGTACTTC. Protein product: CASSLGLDSYEQYF.

The CDR3 bases are TGCGCCAGCAGCTTGAGTCCGGGGTACCAAGAGACCCAGTACTTC. It is translated as CASSLSPGYQETQYF. V is TRBV5-1 and J is TRBJ2-5; TRBD2 might be the D (5 bases). V lost 1 base and J 0 bases, leaving 10 bases between the germline ends. Germline-derived CDR1 and CDR2 are SGHRS and YFSETQ. The CDR3 is 15 amino acids. Full variable domain (missing parts from reference TRBV5-1 and TRBJ2-5): KAGVTQTPRYLIKTRGQQVTLSCSPISGHRSVSWYQQTPGQGLQFLFEYFSETQRNKGNFPGRFSGRQFSNSRSEMNVSTLELGDSALYLCASSLSPGYQETQYFGPGTRLLVL.

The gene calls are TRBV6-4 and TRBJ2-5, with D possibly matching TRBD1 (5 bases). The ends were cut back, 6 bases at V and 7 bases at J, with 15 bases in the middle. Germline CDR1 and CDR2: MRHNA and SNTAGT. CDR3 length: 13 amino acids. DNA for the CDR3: TGTGCCAGCAGCCCACAGGCCTTGGGGACCCAGTACTTC. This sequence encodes CASSPQALGTQYF.

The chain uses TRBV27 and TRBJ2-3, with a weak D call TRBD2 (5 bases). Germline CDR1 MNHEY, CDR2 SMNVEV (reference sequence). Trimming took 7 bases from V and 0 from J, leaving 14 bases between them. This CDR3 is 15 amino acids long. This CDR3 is CASKYRETSTDTQYF. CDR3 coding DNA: TGTGCCAGCAAGTATCGGGAAACTAGCACAGATACGCAGTATTTT.

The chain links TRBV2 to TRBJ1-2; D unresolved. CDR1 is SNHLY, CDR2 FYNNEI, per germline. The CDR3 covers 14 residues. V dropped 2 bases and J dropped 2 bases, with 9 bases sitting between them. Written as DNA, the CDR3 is TGTGCCAGCAGTGAAAGCGGCGGCAACTATGGCTACACCTTC. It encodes CASSESGGNYGYTF. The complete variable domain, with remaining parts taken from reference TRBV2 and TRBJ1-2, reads EPEVTQTPSHQVTQMGQEVILRCVPISNHLYFYWYRQILGQKVEFLVSFYNNEISEKSEIFDDQFSVERPDGSNFTLKIRSTKLEDSAMYFCASSESGGNYGYTFGSGTRLTVV.

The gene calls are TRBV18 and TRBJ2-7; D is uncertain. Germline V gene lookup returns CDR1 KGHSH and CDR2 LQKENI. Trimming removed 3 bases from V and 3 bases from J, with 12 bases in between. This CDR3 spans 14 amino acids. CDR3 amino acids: CASSPSRPDYEQYF. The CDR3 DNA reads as TGTGCCAGCTCACCGTCTAGGCCGGACTACGAGCAGTACTTC.

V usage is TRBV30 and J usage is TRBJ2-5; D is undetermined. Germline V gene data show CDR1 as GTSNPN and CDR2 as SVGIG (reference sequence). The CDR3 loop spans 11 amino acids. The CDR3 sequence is CALEAGETQYF. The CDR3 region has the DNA TGTGCGCTTGAGGCCGGGGAGACCCAGTACTTC.

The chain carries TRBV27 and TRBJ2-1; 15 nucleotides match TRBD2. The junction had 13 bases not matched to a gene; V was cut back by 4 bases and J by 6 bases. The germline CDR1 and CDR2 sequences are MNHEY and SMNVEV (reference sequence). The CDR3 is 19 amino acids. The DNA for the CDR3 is TGTGCCAGCAGTTCCGGAGGACTAGCGGGAGGGCCTAATCGCAATGAGCAGTTCTTC. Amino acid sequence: CASSSGGLAGGPNRNEQFF.

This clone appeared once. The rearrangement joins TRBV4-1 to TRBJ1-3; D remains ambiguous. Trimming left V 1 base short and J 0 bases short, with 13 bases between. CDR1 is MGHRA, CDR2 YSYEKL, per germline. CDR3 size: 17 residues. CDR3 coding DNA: TGCGCCAGCAGCCAAGGGGCCCCCGGATTCTCTGGAAACACCATATATTTT. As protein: CASSQGAPGFSGNTIYF.

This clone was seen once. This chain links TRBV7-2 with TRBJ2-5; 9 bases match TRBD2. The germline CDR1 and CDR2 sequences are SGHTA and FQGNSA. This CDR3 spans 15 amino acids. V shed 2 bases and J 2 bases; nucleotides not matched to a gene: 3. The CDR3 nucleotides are TGTGCCAGCAGCTTACTGAGCGGGGGGCAAGAGACCCAGTACTTC. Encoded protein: CASSLLSGGQETQYF.

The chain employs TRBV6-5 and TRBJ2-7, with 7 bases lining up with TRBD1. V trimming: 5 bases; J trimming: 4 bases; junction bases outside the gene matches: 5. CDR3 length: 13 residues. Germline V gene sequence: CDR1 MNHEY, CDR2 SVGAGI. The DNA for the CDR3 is TGTGCCAGCAGTCGCGGACAGGTGTACGAGCAGTACTTC. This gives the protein CASSRGQVYEQYF.

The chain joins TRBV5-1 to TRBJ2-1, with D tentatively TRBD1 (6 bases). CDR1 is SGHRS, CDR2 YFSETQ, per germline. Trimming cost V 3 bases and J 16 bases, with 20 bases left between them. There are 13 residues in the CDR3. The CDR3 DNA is TGCGCCAGCAGCTCGATGGAAGGGGGATGGAGATTCTTC. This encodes CASSSMEGGWRFF.

The CDR3 sequence: CASSLASRSYNEQFF. The CDR3 DNA is TGTGCCAGCAGCTTGGCTAGCCGCTCCTACAATGAGCAGTTCTTC. The V call is TRBV5-4, the J call TRBJ2-1; tentative D call: TRBD2 (5 bases). Germline-derived CDR1 and CDR2 are SGHNT and YYREEE (reference sequence). Trimming stripped 0 bases from V and 0 bases from J, with 7 bases between. The CDR3 sequence is 15 residues long.

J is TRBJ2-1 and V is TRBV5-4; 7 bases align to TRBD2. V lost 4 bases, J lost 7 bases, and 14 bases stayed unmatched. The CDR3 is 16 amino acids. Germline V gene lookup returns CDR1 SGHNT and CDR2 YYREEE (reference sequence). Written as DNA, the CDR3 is TGTGCCAGCAGCCCCTTTAATGGGGAGGGAGCAAATGAGCAGTTCTTC. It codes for CASSPFNGEGANEQFF. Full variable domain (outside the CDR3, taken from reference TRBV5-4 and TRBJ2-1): ETGVTQSPTHLIKTRGQQVTLRCSSQSGHNTVSWYQQALGQGPQFIFQYYREEENGRGNFPPRFSGLQFPNYSSELNVNALELDDSALYLCASSPFNGEGANEQFFGPGTRLTVL.

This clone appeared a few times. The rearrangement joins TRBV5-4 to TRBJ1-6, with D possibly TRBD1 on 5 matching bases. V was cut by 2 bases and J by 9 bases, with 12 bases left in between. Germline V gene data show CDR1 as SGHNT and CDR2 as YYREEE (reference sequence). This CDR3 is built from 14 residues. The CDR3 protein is CASSLGHQSSPLHF. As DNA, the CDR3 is TGTGCCAGCAGCTTAGGACATCAGAGTTCACCCCTCCACTTT.